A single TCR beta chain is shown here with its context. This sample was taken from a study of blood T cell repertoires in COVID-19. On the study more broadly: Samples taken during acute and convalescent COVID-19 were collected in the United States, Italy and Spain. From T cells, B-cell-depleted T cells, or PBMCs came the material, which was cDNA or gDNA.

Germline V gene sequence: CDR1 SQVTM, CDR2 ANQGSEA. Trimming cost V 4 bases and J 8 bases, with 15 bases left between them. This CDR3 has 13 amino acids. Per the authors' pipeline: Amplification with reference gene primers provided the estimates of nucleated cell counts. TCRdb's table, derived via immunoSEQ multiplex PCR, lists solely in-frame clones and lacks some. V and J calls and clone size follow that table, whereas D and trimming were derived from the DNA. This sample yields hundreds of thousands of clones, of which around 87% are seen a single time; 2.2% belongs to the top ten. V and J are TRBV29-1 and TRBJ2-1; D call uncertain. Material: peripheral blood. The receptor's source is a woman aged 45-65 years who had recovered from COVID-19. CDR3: CSVGARSTDEQFF. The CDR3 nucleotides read TGCAGCGTTGGGGCAAGGTCCACAGATGAGCAGTTCTTC.